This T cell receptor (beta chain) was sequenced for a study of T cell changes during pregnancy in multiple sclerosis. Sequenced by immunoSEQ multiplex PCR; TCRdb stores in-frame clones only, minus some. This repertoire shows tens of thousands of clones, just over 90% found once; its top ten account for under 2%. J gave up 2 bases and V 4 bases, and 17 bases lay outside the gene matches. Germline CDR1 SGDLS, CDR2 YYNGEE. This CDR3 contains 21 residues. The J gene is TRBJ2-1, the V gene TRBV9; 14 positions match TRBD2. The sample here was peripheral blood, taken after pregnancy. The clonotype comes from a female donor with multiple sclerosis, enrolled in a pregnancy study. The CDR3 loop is CASSPLSGGTSGRRAYNEQFF. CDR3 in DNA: TGTGCCAGCAGCCCCTTGTCTGGGGGGACTAGCGGGAGAAGGGCCTACAATGAGCAGTTCTTC.